This TCR beta chain appears in the sequencing data of a study of T cells after yellow fever vaccination (dated by TCRdb to between 2017 and 2020). A note on the overall study: Libraries from fractions with low cell numbers were prepared with the SMART-Seq v4 Ultra Low Input RNA kit. Bulk TCR alpha and beta repertoires were sequenced longitudinally to track T-cell clones before and after primary and booster YFV17D yellow fever vaccination. Blood samples were taken at several timepoints before and after primary and secondary immunization, and bulk PBMC replicates and cell subsets were isolated. Two healthy male donors, one aged 18 to 30 and one aged 30 to 40 years, were included in the cohort.

Sequencing took place on an Illumina NovaSeq 6000. TCR cDNA was synthesized by 5'RACE template switching, which introduced a universal primer site and unique molecular identifiers. cDNA synthesis was primed from both the TCR alpha and TCR beta constant segments. Library amplification used two PCR steps, and the second PCR step added sample barcodes and sequencing adapters. Sequencing of the libraries was done on either Illumina HiSeq 2500 (2x100 bp) or NovaSeq (2x150 bp). In the original analysis: Reads were demultiplexed and collapsed into UMI consensus sequences with MIGEC, and V(D)J alignment was performed with MiXCR. Clonotypes responding to the vaccine were identified with edgeR on replicate PBMC samples, with the criteria of FDR below 0.01 and a log2 fold change above 5 up to day 15. Each bulk clonotype received a CD4 or CD8 identity based on whether the sequenced CD4 or CD8 repertoire contained that clonotype at higher abundance. The public reads were reprocessed in TCRdb via fastp at Q25 and MiXCR, keeping in-frame beta chains. CDR3 protein duplicates are merged, each entry listing the most common genes and DNA. TCRdb's processing, not the authors' own work, is the source of the V and J calls. Across this sample there are around 340,000 distinct CDR3 sequences, with about an eighth seen only once. In total, the top ten clones hold 2.5% to 4% of the sample.

Study-wide conclusions, independent of this receptor: A small fraction of clonotypes appeared in both the CD4 and CD8 compartments, likely as a result of convergent recombination. Because abundant contaminating clonotypes from the bulk population could be contained in FACS-sorted repertoires, computational filtering was required. The study included only a couple of donors, which limits how far the findings can be generalized. The secondary T-cell response was weaker than the primary response but faster, peaking on day 5 instead of day 15. Most clones expanded after primary vaccination were re-detected after the booster (almost 97% of CD4 and approximately 89% of CD8), suggesting broad memory maintenance.

The CDR3 contains 14 residues, cysteine and phenylalanine counted. Only the CDR3 DNA is retained, 42 bases long and in frame from the first base. CDR1 and CDR2 are read off the germline V gene (reference sequence) as SEHNR and FQNEAQ. A distance of 8 bases separates the germline ends of V and J, which lose 1 base and 7 bases respectively. On this clonotype: There is no known antigen for this receptor. The record has no base qualities; no much larger clone is one base away.

What this sample's treatment or condition label stands for: live attenuated yellow fever vaccine strain. PBMCs were isolated from peripheral blood using a standard Ficoll-Paque protocol. Dynabeads CD4 and CD8 positive selection kits were used to isolate CD4 and CD8 T-cell fractions. TriZol was used to extract RNA from bulk PBMCs, CD4 and CD8 fractions, and dextramer-positive and dextramer-negative fractions. The sequences come from CD4+ T cells sorted from PBMCs, collected 15 days after the yellow fever booster vaccination. This chain is built from TRBV7-9 and TRBJ1-6, with the D gene uncertain. The TCR comes from a young man who received the YFV17D yellow fever vaccine. The DNA is as follows: TGTGCCAGCAGCTTAGTTTCTATCAATTCACCCCTCCACTTT. Translated, this is CASSLVSINSPLHF.